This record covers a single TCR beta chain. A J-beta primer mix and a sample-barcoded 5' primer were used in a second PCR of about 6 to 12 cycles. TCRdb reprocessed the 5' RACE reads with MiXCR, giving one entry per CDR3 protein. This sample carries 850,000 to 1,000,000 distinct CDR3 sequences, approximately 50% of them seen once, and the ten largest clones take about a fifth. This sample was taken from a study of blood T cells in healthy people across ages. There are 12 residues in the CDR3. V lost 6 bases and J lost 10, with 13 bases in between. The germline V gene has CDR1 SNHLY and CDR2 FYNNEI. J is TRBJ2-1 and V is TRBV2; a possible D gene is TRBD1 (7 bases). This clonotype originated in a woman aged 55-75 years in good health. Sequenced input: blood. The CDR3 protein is CASREQGREQFF. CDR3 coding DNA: TGTGCCAGCAGGGAACAGGGGAGGGAGCAGTTCTTC.